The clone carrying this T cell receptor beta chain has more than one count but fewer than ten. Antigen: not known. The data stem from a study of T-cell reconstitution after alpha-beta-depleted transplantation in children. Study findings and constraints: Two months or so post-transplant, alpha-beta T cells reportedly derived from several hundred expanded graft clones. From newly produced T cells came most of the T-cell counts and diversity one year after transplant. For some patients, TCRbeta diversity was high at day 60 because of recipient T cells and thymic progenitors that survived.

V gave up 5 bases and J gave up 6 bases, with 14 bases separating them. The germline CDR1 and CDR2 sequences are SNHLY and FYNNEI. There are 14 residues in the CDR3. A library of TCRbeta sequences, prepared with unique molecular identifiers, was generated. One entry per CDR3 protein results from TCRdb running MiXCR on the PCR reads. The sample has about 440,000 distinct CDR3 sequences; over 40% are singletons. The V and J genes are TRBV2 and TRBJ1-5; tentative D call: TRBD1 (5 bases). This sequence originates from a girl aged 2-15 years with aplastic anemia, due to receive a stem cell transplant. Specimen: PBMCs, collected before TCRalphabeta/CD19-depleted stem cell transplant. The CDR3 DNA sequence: TGTGCCAGCAGTAACGGGGGTCGGAGTCAGCCCCAGCATTTT. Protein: CASSNGGRSQPQHF.